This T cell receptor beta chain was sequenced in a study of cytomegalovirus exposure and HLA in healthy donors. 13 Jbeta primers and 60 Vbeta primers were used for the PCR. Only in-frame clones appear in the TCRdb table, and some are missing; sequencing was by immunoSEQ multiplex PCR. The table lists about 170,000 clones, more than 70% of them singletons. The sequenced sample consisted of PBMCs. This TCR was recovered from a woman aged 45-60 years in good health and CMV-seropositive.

This CDR3 is CASSLGASAYTDTQYF. In nucleotides, the CDR3 is TGTGCCAGCAGCTTAGGGGCTAGCGCATACACAGATACGCAGTATTTT. J is TRBJ2-3 and V is TRBV11-3, with a possible D match to TRBD2 (6 bases). This CDR3 has 16 amino acids. The germline gives CDR1 SGHNT, CDR2 YENEEA. Trimming removed 1 base at V and 2 bases at J, with 13 bases between.